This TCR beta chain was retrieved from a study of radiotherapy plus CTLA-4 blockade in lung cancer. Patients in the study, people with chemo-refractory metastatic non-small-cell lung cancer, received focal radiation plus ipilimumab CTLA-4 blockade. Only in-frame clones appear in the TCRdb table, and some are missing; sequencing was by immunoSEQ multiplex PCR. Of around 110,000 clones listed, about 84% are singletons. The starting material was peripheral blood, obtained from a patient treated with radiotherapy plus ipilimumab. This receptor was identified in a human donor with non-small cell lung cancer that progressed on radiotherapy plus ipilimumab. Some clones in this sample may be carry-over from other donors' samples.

The CDR3 sequence: CASSYSDIGQPQHF. In DNA form, the CDR3 reads TGTGCCAGCAGTTACTCAGACATTGGGCAGCCCCAGCATTTT. The chain couples TRBV6-5 to TRBJ1-5; no definite D call. The ends were cut back, 0 bases at V and 7 bases at J, with 10 bases in the middle. Germline V gene sequence: CDR1 MNHEY, CDR2 SVGAGI. The CDR3 sequence is 14 residues long.